The source of this TCR beta chain is a study of beta chain features in type 1 diabetes. Study-wide findings and caveats: A moderate, significant TCRB CDR3 shortening appeared in type 1 diabetes across four CD4+ subsets.

As every portion of the isolated RNA was reverse transcribed, the sequencing read expressed TCRB transcripts. Assay used: immunoSEQ multiplex PCR; TCRdb lists only in-frame clones, some missing. The sample consists of 300,000 or so clones, approximately 10% of them appearing once. Concerning this clone: No antigen is known for it.

Approximately 110 mL of blood, on average, came from one heparinised draw per donor. Sorting with CD45RO/CCR7/CD25/CD127/CD95/CD27 yielded naive, central memory, regulatory and stem-like memory CD4+ cells. Sorted populations all exceeded 95% purity. The V and J ends lost 5 bases and 8 bases, in that order; junction bases with no gene match: 16. This CDR3 comprises 17 residues. Germline V gene lookup returns CDR1 SGHNT and CDR2 YENEEA. Sequenced: central memory CD4+ T cells from blood. The chain uses TRBV11-3 and TRBJ2-1; 9 bases map to TRBD2. The receptor's source is a man younger than 45 with type 1 diabetes. This CDR3 is CASSPDSGGAGLHEQFF. CDR3 nucleotides: TGTGCCAGCAGCCCTGATAGCGGGGGCGCTGGGTTGCATGAGCAGTTCTTC. Variable domain in full (rest from reference TRBV11-3 and TRBJ2-1): EAGVVQSPRYKIIEKKQPVAFWCNPISGHNTLYWYLQNLGQGPELLIRYENEEAVDDSQLPKDRFSAERLKGVDSTLKIQPAELGDSAVYLCASSPDSGGAGLHEQFFGPGTRLTVL.